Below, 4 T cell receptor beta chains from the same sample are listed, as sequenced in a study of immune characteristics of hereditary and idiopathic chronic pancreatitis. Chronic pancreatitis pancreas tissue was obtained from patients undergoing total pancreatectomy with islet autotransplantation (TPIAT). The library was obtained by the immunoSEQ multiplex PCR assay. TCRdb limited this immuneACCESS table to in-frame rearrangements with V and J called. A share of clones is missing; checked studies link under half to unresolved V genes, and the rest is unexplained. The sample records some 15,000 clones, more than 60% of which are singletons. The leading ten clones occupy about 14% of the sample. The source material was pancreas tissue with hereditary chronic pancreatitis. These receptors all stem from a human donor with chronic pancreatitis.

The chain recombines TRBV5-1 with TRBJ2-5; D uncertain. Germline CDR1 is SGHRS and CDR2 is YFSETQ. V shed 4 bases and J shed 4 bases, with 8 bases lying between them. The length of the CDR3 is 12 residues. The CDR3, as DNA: TGCGCCAGCAGCGGACCGGGAGAGACCCAGTACTTC. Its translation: CASSGPGETQYF. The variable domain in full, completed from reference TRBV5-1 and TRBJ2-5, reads KAGVTQTPRYLIKTRGQQVTLSCSPISGHRSVSWYQQTPGQGLQFLFEYFSETQRNKGNFPGRFSGRQFSNSRSEMNVSTLELGDSALYLCASSGPGETQYFGPGTRLLVL.

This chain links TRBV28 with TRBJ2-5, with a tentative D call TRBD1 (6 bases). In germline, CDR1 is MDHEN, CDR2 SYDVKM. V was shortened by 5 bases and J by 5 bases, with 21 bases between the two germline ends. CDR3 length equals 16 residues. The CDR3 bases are TGTGCCAGCAGTCCCGGGAACCAGGGGTGGAAGGAGACCCAGTACTTC. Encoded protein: CASSPGNQGWKETQYF.

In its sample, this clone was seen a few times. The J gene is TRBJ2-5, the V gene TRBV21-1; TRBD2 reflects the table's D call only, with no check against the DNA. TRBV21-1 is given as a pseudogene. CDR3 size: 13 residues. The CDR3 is CASSETSGETQYF. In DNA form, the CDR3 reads TGTGCCAGCAGCGAAACTAGCGGGGAGACCCAGTACTTC.

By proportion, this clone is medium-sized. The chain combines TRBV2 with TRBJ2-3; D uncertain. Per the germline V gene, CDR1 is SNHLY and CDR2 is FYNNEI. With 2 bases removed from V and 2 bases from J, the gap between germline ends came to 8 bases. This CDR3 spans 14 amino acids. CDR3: CASSELGNTDTQYF. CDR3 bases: TGTGCCAGCAGTGAACTCGGAAACACAGATACGCAGTATTTT. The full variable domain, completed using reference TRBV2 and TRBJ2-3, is EPEVTQTPSHQVTQMGQEVILRCVPISNHLYFYWYRQILGQKVEFLVSFYNNEISEKSEIFDDQFSVERPDGSNFTLKIRSTKLEDSAMYFCASSELGNTDTQYFGPGTRLTVL.